These T cell receptor beta chains were read from a single sample in a study of long-term antiretroviral therapy in people with HIV. Generated by immunoSEQ multiplex PCR, the TCRdb table keeps only in-frame clones and is missing some. The profile shows more than 20,000 clones, more than 65% of them singletons. The sample in question was unsorted PBMCs, obtained around 2.4 years after starting antiretroviral therapy. The receptors originated from a man aged 40-49 years with HIV. Each CDR3 is given with its conserved first and last residue. Each record gives: clone size, V gene, J gene, D gene, CDR3 protein, CDR3 DNA. The D gene is left open where the match is weak. Size is stated for part of the rows, as once, few or many counts, or as a class when the clone is expanded.

clone_size: .; v_call: TRBV7-9; j_call: TRBJ2-1; d_call: TRBD1; cdr3_aa: CASSPYRGTAYNEQFF; cdr3_nt: TGTGCCAGCAGCCCGTATAGGGGGACAGCATACAATGAGCAGTTCTTC
clone_size: .; v_call: TRBV9; j_call: TRBJ2-7; d_call: TRBD1; cdr3_aa: CASSVSVQGAYEQYF; cdr3_nt: TGTGCCAGCAGCGTATCCGTACAGGGGGCCTACGAGCAGTACTTC
clone_size: .; v_call: TRBV27; j_call: TRBJ1-2; d_call: .; cdr3_aa: CASSLQGRNSRVNYGYTF; cdr3_nt: TGTGCCAGCAGTCTACAGGGCCGAAATTCAAGGGTCAACTATGGCTACACCTTC
clone_size: .; v_call: TRBV7-9; j_call: TRBJ2-1; d_call: TRBD2; cdr3_aa: CASSPTVVLAAKYNEQFF; cdr3_nt: TGTGCCAGCAGCCCAACGGTAGTCCTAGCGGCGAAGTACAATGAGCAGTTCTTC
clone_size: .; v_call: TRBV7-9; j_call: TRBJ2-7; d_call: .; cdr3_aa: CASSLPDTMEQYF; cdr3_nt: TGTGCCAGCAGCTTACCGGACACCATGGAGCAGTACTTC
clone_size: .; v_call: TRBV7-6; j_call: TRBJ2-5; d_call: .; cdr3_aa: CASSLDDPIAYF; cdr3_nt: TGTGCCAGCAGCTTAGACGACCCCATAGCCTACTTC
clone_size: once; v_call: TRBV7-2; j_call: TRBJ2-3; d_call: TRBD2; cdr3_aa: CASSLEARGLAVLTDTQYF; cdr3_nt: TGTGCCAGCAGCTTAGAGGCGAGGGGACTAGCGGTTCTCACAGATACGCAGTATTTT
clone_size: few; v_call: TRBV12-5; j_call: TRBJ2-7; d_call: .; cdr3_aa: CASGSVFPQGVLGNEQYF; cdr3_nt: TGTGCTAGTGGTTCCGTTTTTCCGCAGGGTGTCCTAGGAAACGAGCAGTACTTC
clone_size: .; v_call: TRBV5-6; j_call: TRBJ2-7; d_call: TRBD1; cdr3_aa: CASSLGTGLSEQYF; cdr3_nt: TGTGCCAGCAGCTTGGGGACAGGGTTGAGCGAGCAGTACTTC
clone_size: few; v_call: TRBV15; j_call: TRBJ2-7; d_call: .; cdr3_aa: CATSRGSSDYEQYF; cdr3_nt: TGTGCCACCAGCAGAGGAAGCTCCGACTACGAGCAGTACTTC
clone_size: .; v_call: TRBV10-3; j_call: TRBJ1-2; d_call: .; cdr3_aa: CAISEVDSSPNYGYTF; cdr3_nt: TGTGCCATCAGTGAAGTAGACAGCTCCCCTAACTATGGCTACACCTTC
clone_size: .; v_call: TRBV28; j_call: TRBJ1-5; d_call: TRBD1; cdr3_aa: CASSLATGDQPQHF; cdr3_nt: TGTGCCAGCAGTTTAGCGACAGGGGATCAGCCCCAGCATTTT
clone_size: .; v_call: TRBV21-1; j_call: TRBJ2-5; d_call: .; cdr3_aa: CASSKAPSVQETQYF; cdr3_nt: TGTGCCAGCAGCAAAGCGCCTAGCGTCCAAGAGACCCAGTACTTC
clone_size: .; v_call: TRBV4-1; j_call: TRBJ2-7; d_call: .; cdr3_aa: CASSRDTTSQGSYEQYF; cdr3_nt: TGCGCCAGCAGCCGAGATACGACTTCCCAGGGTTCCTACGAGCAGTACTTC
clone_size: .; v_call: TRBV19; j_call: TRBJ1-1; d_call: TRBD1; cdr3_aa: CASSMRGRTGQAFF; cdr3_nt: TGTGCCAGTAGTATGCGGGGCCGGACAGGGCAAGCTTTCTTT
clone_size: .; v_call: TRBV18; j_call: TRBJ2-1; d_call: TRBD2; cdr3_aa: CASSRVREGLSNEQFF; cdr3_nt: TGTGCCAGCTCAAGGGTCCGGGAGGGATTAAGCAATGAGCAGTTCTTC
clone_size: .; v_call: TRBV7-9; j_call: TRBJ2-7; d_call: .; cdr3_aa: CASSLEQGRRYEQYF; cdr3_nt: TGTGCCAGCAGCTTGGAGCAAGGACGCCGCTACGAGCAGTACTTC
clone_size: .; v_call: TRBV6-1; j_call: TRBJ1-3; d_call: TRBD1; cdr3_aa: CASSEVRDRVGVRQYF; cdr3_nt: TGTGCCAGCAGTGAAGTTCGAGACAGGGTGGGGGTAAGGCAATATTTT
clone_size: .; v_call: TRBV7-2; j_call: TRBJ2-1; d_call: TRBD2; cdr3_aa: CASSLPDERGQFF; cdr3_nt: TGTGCCAGCAGCCTGCCTGACGAGCGGGGTCAGTTCTTC
clone_size: .; v_call: TRBV7-3; j_call: TRBJ2-2; d_call: TRBD1; cdr3_aa: CASPPAWTGAHRELFF; cdr3_nt: TGTGCCAGCCCCCCGGCGTGGACAGGGGCTCATCGGGAGCTGTTTTTT
clone_size: .; v_call: TRBV5-1; j_call: TRBJ2-3; d_call: TRBD1; cdr3_aa: CASSSTGAATDTQYF; cdr3_nt: TGCGCCAGCAGCTCTACAGGGGCAGCCACAGATACGCAGTATTTT
clone_size: .; v_call: TRBV28; j_call: TRBJ1-1; d_call: .; cdr3_aa: CASKINTEAFF; cdr3_nt: TGTGCCAGCAAGATTAACACTGAAGCTTTCTTT
clone_size: .; v_call: TRBV11-2; j_call: TRBJ2-7; d_call: TRBD1; cdr3_aa: CASSSGQGASLYEQYF; cdr3_nt: TGTGCCAGCAGCTCGGGACAGGGGGCATCTCTCTACGAGCAGTACTTC
clone_size: once; v_call: TRBV27; j_call: TRBJ2-5; d_call: TRBD2; cdr3_aa: CASSARLAGPQETQYF; cdr3_nt: TGTGCCAGCAGTGCCCGACTAGCGGGACCCCAAGAGACCCAGTACTTC
clone_size: .; v_call: TRBV5-1; j_call: TRBJ2-3; d_call: TRBD2; cdr3_aa: CASSLIGLAGGQADTQYF; cdr3_nt: TGCGCCAGCAGCTTGATTGGACTAGCGGGGGGGCAAGCAGATACGCAGTATTTT
clone_size: few; v_call: TRBV7-8; j_call: TRBJ1-2; d_call: .; cdr3_aa: CASSPAGDTNYGYTF; cdr3_nt: TGTGCCAGCAGTCCCGCCGGGGATACTAACTATGGCTACACCTTC
clone_size: once; v_call: TRBV29-1; j_call: TRBJ2-3; d_call: .; cdr3_aa: CSVGDGYF; cdr3_nt: TGCAGCGTTGGGGACGGGTATTTT
clone_size: .; v_call: TRBV7-9; j_call: TRBJ2-3; d_call: TRBD2; cdr3_aa: CASSFGLAERTQYF; cdr3_nt: TGTGCCAGCAGCTTCGGACTAGCGGAGCGTACGCAGTATTTT
clone_size: .; v_call: TRBV19; j_call: TRBJ2-1; d_call: .; cdr3_aa: CASSPGPYNEQFF; cdr3_nt: TGTGCCAGTAGTCCGGGGCCCTACAATGAGCAGTTCTTC
clone_size: few; v_call: TRBV19; j_call: TRBJ1-2; d_call: TRBD1; cdr3_aa: CASTRTGGSYGYTF; cdr3_nt: TGTGCCAGTACCCGGACAGGGGGAAGCTATGGCTACACCTTC
clone_size: .; v_call: TRBV2; j_call: TRBJ2-3; d_call: TRBD1; cdr3_aa: CASSEPQGATDTQYF; cdr3_nt: TGTGCCAGCAGTGAACCCCAGGGGGCTACAGATACGCAGTATTTT
clone_size: .; v_call: TRBV5-1; j_call: TRBJ2-7; d_call: TRBD1; cdr3_aa: CASSLGLGQSYEQYF; cdr3_nt: TGCGCCAGCAGCTTGGGTTTGGGACAGAGTTACGAGCAGTACTTC
clone_size: .; v_call: TRBV7-3; j_call: TRBJ1-2; d_call: .; cdr3_aa: CASSLYAGEPNYGYTF; cdr3_nt: TGTGCCAGCAGCTTATACGCAGGGGAGCCCAACTATGGCTACACCTTC
clone_size: once; v_call: TRBV6-1; j_call: TRBJ1-2; d_call: .; cdr3_aa: CASSEQVNYGYTF; cdr3_nt: TGTGCCAGCAGTGAACAGGTCAACTATGGCTACACCTTC
clone_size: once; v_call: TRBV19; j_call: TRBJ2-2; d_call: TRBD1; cdr3_aa: CASSLRTGANTGELFF; cdr3_nt: TGTGCCAGTAGTTTAAGGACAGGGGCGAACACCGGGGAGCTGTTTTTT
clone_size: .; v_call: TRBV5-8; j_call: TRBJ2-3; d_call: .; cdr3_aa: CASSDRVGTDTQYF; cdr3_nt: TGTGCCAGCTCCGACCGCGTCGGCACAGATACGCAGTATTTT